What follows are 23 T cell receptor beta chains derived from one specimen sequenced in a study of cytomegalovirus exposure and HLA in healthy donors. Amplification used 60 Vbeta primers and 13 Jbeta primers. Sequencing used immunoSEQ multiplex PCR; TCRdb keeps in-frame clones, though not all of them. This table holds fewer than 130,000 clones. The sequenced sample was PBMCs. These receptor sequences come from a man in his fifties or sixties in good health and CMV-seronegative.

The chain links TRBV7-9 to TRBJ2-1, with 10 bases identical to TRBD1. Germline values: CDR1 SEHNR, CDR2 FQNEAQ (reference sequence). Trimming cost V 2 bases and J 9 bases; bases outside gene matches: 13. The length of the CDR3 is 17 residues. Here the CDR3 reads CASSLLPGQGTGVEQFF. As DNA, the CDR3 is TGTGCCAGCAGCTTATTGCCGGGACAGGGGACAGGGGTTGAGCAGTTCTTC.

V gene TRBV13 combines with J gene TRBJ1-2; D remains unclear. Germline V gene lookup returns CDR1 PRHDT and CDR2 FYEKMQ (reference sequence). CDR3 length equals 14 residues. Trimming took 6 bases from V and 5 from J, leaving 16 bases between them. CDR3 protein: CASSQLGSDYGYTF. CDR3 in DNA: TGTGCCAGCAGTCAACTAGGGAGTGATTATGGCTACACCTTC.

V and J are TRBV7-8 and TRBJ1-2, with D uncertain. There are 14 residues in the CDR3. Germline assignment: CDR1 SGHVS and CDR2 FQNEAQ. Trimming took off 1 base at V and 4 bases at J, with 10 bases between the two ends. CDR3 sequence: CASSLVQNSYGYTF. The CDR3 bases are TGTGCCAGCAGCTTAGTACAGAACAGCTATGGCTACACCTTC. Complete variable domain (other parts from reference TRBV7-8 and TRBJ1-2): GAGVSQSPRYKVAKRGQDVALRCDPISGHVSLFWYQQALGQGPEFLTYFQNEAQLDKSGLPSDRFFAERPEGSVSTLKIQRTQQEDSAVYLCASSLVQNSYGYTFGSGTRLTVV.

The V and J genes are TRBV30 and TRBJ2-5, with D unresolved. CDR1 is GTSNPN and CDR2 is SVGIG in the germline V gene (reference sequence). The CDR3 has 11 amino acids. V lost 1 base and J 4 bases, leaving 4 bases between the germline ends. CDR3 sequence reads: CAWSDRETQYF. The CDR3 bases are TGTGCCTGGAGTGATAGAGAGACCCAGTACTTC.

The CDR3 DNA reads TGTGCCAGCAGCCGGGGATTTGGAAACACCATATATTTT. Translated, it gives CASSRGFGNTIYF. The chain carries TRBV9 and TRBJ1-3, with unresolved D. CDR1 SGDLS and CDR2 YYNGEE come from the germline V gene. CDR3 length: 13 amino acids. Trimming removed 4 bases at V and 3 bases at J, with 8 bases between. The whole variable domain, remainder taken from reference TRBV9 and TRBJ1-3, is DSGVTQTPKHLITATGQRVTLRCSPRSGDLSVYWYQQSLDQGLQFLIQYYNGEERAKGNILERFSAQQFPDLHSELNLSSLELGDSALYFCASSRGFGNTIYFGEGSWLTVV.

The chain employs TRBV7-3 and TRBJ2-5; D is unresolved. The CDR3 covers 13 residues. V was cut by 1 base and J by 5 bases, with 8 bases left in between. The germline V gene has CDR1 SGHTA and CDR2 FQGTGA. The CDR3 sequence: CASSLIAYETQYF. The CDR3 nucleotides are TGTGCCAGCAGCTTAATAGCATATGAGACCCAGTACTTC.

V and J are TRBV4-1 and TRBJ1-5; 7 nucleotides match TRBD1. The J segment lost 0 bases and the V segment lost 0 bases, leaving 5 bases of the junction unmatched. Germline-derived CDR1 and CDR2 are MGHRA and YSYEKL. The CDR3 sequence is 17 residues long. The CDR3 spells CASSQEAWDSSNQPQHF. Written as DNA, the CDR3 is TGCGCCAGCAGCCAAGAGGCGTGGGACAGTAGCAATCAGCCCCAGCATTTT.

The CDR3 coding sequence is TGCGCCAGCAGCCATACCCCCACAGGGGGCGCCTACAATGAGCAGTTCTTC. Protein sequence: CASSHTPTGGAYNEQFF. The chain is built from TRBV4-3 and TRBJ2-1; 9 nucleotides align to TRBD1. The CDR3 runs to 17 residues. Germline V gene sequence: CDR1 LGHNA, CDR2 YSLEER. The V and J ends lost 3 bases and 2 bases, in that order; junction bases with no gene match: 8.

To note about this clone: The same CDR3 arises from other DNA sequences in this sample as well. In DNA, the CDR3 is TGTGCCAGCAGCTTAGTTGAGGGGAACACTGAAGCTTTCTTT. It is translated as CASSLVEGNTEAFF. This rearrangement joins TRBV7-9 to TRBJ1-1; D unresolved. V gave up 1 base and J gave up 1 base, with 7 bases separating them. Germline CDR1 SEHNR, CDR2 FQNEAQ (reference sequence). The length of the CDR3 is 14 residues.

The genes are TRBV7-2 and TRBJ2-5, with 9 bases matching TRBD1. Germline loops: CDR1 SGHTA, CDR2 FQGNSA. V trimming: 5 bases; J trimming: 3 bases; junction bases outside the gene matches: 4. The CDR3 is 14 amino acids. The DNA of the CDR3 is TGTGCCAGCAGCACCAGGACAGGGGAAGAGACCCAGTACTTC. Translated: CASSTRTGEETQYF.

The genes are TRBV11-3 and TRBJ1-1, with 9 bases fitting TRBD1. Germline CDR1 SGHNT, CDR2 YENEEA. The CDR3 consists of 14 residues. The V segment lost 4 bases and the J segment 3 bases; nucleotides outside the gene matches: 3. CDR3 region: CASSSRDRDTEAFF. CDR3 bases: TGTGCCAGCAGCTCCCGGGACAGGGACACTGAAGCTTTCTTT.

The rearrangement joins TRBV19 to TRBJ1-2, with D possibly being TRBD1 (5 bases). Germline V lookup: CDR1 LNHDA, CDR2 SQIVND (reference sequence). Trimming took 4 bases from V and 7 from J, leaving 13 bases between them. The CDR3 contains 13 residues. This CDR3 reads CASSTTVGGGYTF. As DNA, the CDR3 is TGTGCCAGTAGTACGACAGTGGGAGGTGGCTACACCTTC. The full variable domain, with the rest looked up from reference TRBV19 and TRBJ1-2, is DGGITQSPKYLFRKEGQNVTLSCEQNLNHDAMYWYRQDPGQGLRLIYYSQIVNDFQKGDIAEGYSVSREKKESFPLTVTSAQKNPTAFYLCASSTTVGGGYTFGSGTRLTVV.

The gene calls are TRBV25-1 and TRBJ2-1; the match to TRBD1 covers 7 bases. The germline gives CDR1 MGHDK, CDR2 SYGVNS. The CDR3 has 14 amino acids. Unmatched junction bases numbered 6, after V lost 6 bases and J lost 4 bases. CDR3 coding DNA: TGTGCCAGCAGAGATCGGGACAGATACAATGAGCAGTTCTTC. This translates into CASRDRDRYNEQFF.

This rearrangement joins TRBV29-1 to TRBJ2-3; TRBD2 aligns across 12 bases. The CDR3 is 14 amino acids. Germline CDR1 reads SQVTM; CDR2 reads ANQGSEA. With 5 bases clipped from V and 5 bases from J, the junction kept 5 bases outside the gene matches. CDR3 coding DNA: TGCAGCGTTATGACTAGCGGGAGTGTAGATACGCAGTATTTT. Translating gives CSVMTSGSVDTQYF.

The V call is TRBV2, the J call TRBJ1-2; no clear D. Germline V gene sequence: CDR1 SNHLY, CDR2 FYNNEI. Deletions cut 6 bases from V and 1 base from J, with 6 bases between. There are 12 residues in the CDR3. The CDR3 DNA follows: TGTGCCAGCAGGGGCTTTAACTATGGCTACACCTTC. This encodes CASRGFNYGYTF.

The rearrangement joins TRBV11-2 to TRBJ1-1; D uncertain. CDR1 and CDR2 (germline): SGHAT, FQNNGV. The CDR3 extends over 14 amino acids. Trimming removed 1 base from V and 3 bases from J, with 9 bases in between. DNA for the CDR3: TGTGCCAGCAGCTTAGTTGCGAGGGACACTGAAGCTTTCTTT. It yields the protein CASSLVARDTEAFF.

The V call is TRBV4-1, the J call TRBJ1-1; D uncertain. The CDR3 consists of 13 residues. The V gene's germline CDR1 is MGHRA and CDR2 YSYEKL. V was cut by 0 bases and J by 4 bases, with 6 bases left in between. CDR3 coding DNA: TGCGCCAGCAGCCAAGATGCGGGCACTGAAGCTTTCTTT. Its protein is CASSQDAGTEAFF.

The chain links TRBV9 to TRBJ2-1, with 11 bases lining up with TRBD2. V shed 4 bases, J shed 6 bases, and the junction held 6 bases outside the gene matches. The germline gives CDR1 SGDLS, CDR2 YYNGEE. CDR3 length: 15 residues. CDR3 nucleotides: TGTGCCAGCAGCTTGGACGGGACTAGCGGCAATGAGCAGTTCTTC. It yields the protein CASSLDGTSGNEQFF.

The chain combines TRBV5-8 with TRBJ1-2, with D perhaps matching TRBD1 (5 bases). This CDR3 contains 13 residues. The V gene's germline CDR1 is SGHTS and CDR2 YDEGEE. V was shortened by 0 bases and J by 10 bases, with 13 bases between the two germline ends. The CDR3 DNA reads TGTGCCAGCAGCTTGGCACTTTGGGACTCCTACACCTTC. Protein: CASSLALWDSYTF.

The rearrangement joins TRBV6-5 to TRBJ2-2, with 9 bases lining up with TRBD2. V dropped 0 bases and J dropped 2; count of bases not matched to a gene: 1. CDR1 is MNHEY, CDR2 SVGAGI, per germline. CDR3 length: 16 amino acids. The CDR3 DNA reads TGTGCCAGCAGTTACTCCCTAGCGGGAAACACCGGGGAGCTGTTTTTT. This sequence encodes CASSYSLAGNTGELFF.

The V gene is TRBV5-1, the J gene TRBJ1-6; tentative D call: TRBD1 (6 bases). Germline lookup yields CDR1 SGHRS and CDR2 YFSETQ. Trimming cost V 5 bases and J 7 bases, with 19 bases left between them. CDR3 length: 16 residues. For the CDR3, the DNA is TGCGCCAGCAGAATGACGCACCAGGGGATAAATTCACCCCTCCACTTT. Translating it yields CASRMTHQGINSPLHF.

The chain combines TRBV27 with TRBJ1-5; TRBD1 aligns across 8 bases. J lost 4 bases, V lost 4 bases, and 3 bases had no gene match. Germline CDR1 and CDR2: MNHEY and SMNVEV (reference sequence). CDR3 size: 14 residues. The CDR3 spells CASSSRQGNQPQHF. DNA for the CDR3: TGTGCCAGCAGTTCGAGACAGGGGAATCAGCCCCAGCATTTT.

The V gene is TRBV6-5, the J gene TRBJ1-5; D is possibly TRBD1 (5 bases). Trimming took 6 bases from V and 6 from J, leaving 15 bases between them. The length of the CDR3 is 14 residues. Germline lookup yields CDR1 MNHEY and CDR2 SVGAGI. The CDR3 DNA follows: TGTGCCAGCAGGCCGGGGGGAAGAAGTCAGCCCCAGCATTTT. It translates to CASRPGGRSQPQHF.